This TCR beta chain was found in a study of beta chain features in type 1 diabetes. Study-wide findings and caveats: When cDNA is sequenced, cells with high TCR expression could be over-represented. The study found moderately but significantly shorter TCRB CDR3s in all four CD4+ subsets of Type 1 diabetes patients. Healthy donors had naive, central memory and Treg TCRB repertoires that appeared less similar than those seen among patients.

V was clipped by 4 bases and J by 4 bases; unmatched bases: 8. The CDR3 is 15 amino acids. Germline assignment: CDR1 SGHRS and CDR2 YFSETQ. Reverse transcribing all isolated RNA meant expressed TCRB transcripts were sequenced. Some clones are missing from TCRdb's copy, which holds only in-frame ones; the method was immunoSEQ multiplex PCR. Altogether approximately 26,000 clones are present, less than 70% being singletons, with the ten largest covering roughly 2.4%. Worth noting for this clone: Its antigen is still unknown.

The sequenced sample was Tregs from blood. The TCR sequence derives from a woman aged 30 to 39 with type 1 diabetes. V usage is TRBV5-1 and J usage is TRBJ2-3, with 8 bases fitting TRBD1. CDR3 bases: TGCGCCAGCAGCCTCGGACAGGGAGAGGCAGATACGCAGTATTTT. Residues: CASSLGQGEADTQYF.